What follows are 7 T cell receptor beta chains derived from one specimen sequenced in a study of shared clonotypes between healthy human individuals. Measured with immunoSEQ multiplex PCR; TCRdb has only the in-frame clones, and not every one. In the table there are about 2.3 million clones, just over 90% of which are singletons. The sample comprised naive CD4+ T cells from PBMCs. Specified subset: CD45RA+ positively selected. These receptors came from a man between 18 and 35 years old in good health. Some clones in this sample may be carry-over from other donors' samples.

The rearrangement joins TRBV6-1 to TRBJ2-5; no clear D. The CDR3 sequence is 17 residues long. Germline loops: CDR1 MNHNS, CDR2 SASEGT. Trimming took off 2 bases at V and 1 base at J, with 17 bases between the two ends. The CDR3 loop is CASSEQPSTALQETQYF. CDR3 nucleotides: TGTGCCAGCAGTGAACAGCCGTCAACCGCGCTCCAAGAGACCCAGTACTTC.

This chain connects TRBV27 to TRBJ2-7, with 11 positions matching TRBD1. V lost 7 bases and J lost 3; bases outside the gene matches: 20. CDR3 length: 19 residues. Germline values: CDR1 MNHEY, CDR2 SMNVEV (reference sequence). In DNA form, the CDR3 reads TGTGCCAGCATTATAGCCTGGACAGGGGGCTACCCTGCGGACTACGAGCAGTACTTC. Its protein product is CASIIAWTGGYPADYEQYF.

Of note for this clone: This CDR3 is also generated by other DNA sequences in the sample. This chain uses TRBV11-2 with TRBJ1-1, with 8 bases identical to TRBD1. Germline assignment: CDR1 SGHAT and CDR2 FQNNGV. The CDR3 loop spans 14 amino acids. The trim removed 0 bases at V and 3 bases at J, leaving 0 bases unmatched. Written as DNA, the CDR3 is TGTGCCAGCAGCTTAGAACAGGGGGACACTGAAGCTTTCTTT. Translated: CASSLEQGDTEAFF.

This sequence joins TRBV4-1 and TRBJ1-2; 8 nucleotides agree with TRBD1. Per germline, CDR1 MGHRA and CDR2 YSYEKL. The CDR3 is 14 amino acids. The V and J ends lost 3 bases and 8 bases, in that order; junction bases with no gene match: 8. The CDR3 protein is CASSQPTGGEGYTF. In DNA form, the CDR3 reads TGCGCCAGCAGCCAGCCCACAGGGGGGGAAGGCTACACCTTC.

V and J are TRBV5-1 and TRBJ2-2; D is uncertain. The length of the CDR3 is 14 residues. The germline V and J ends were trimmed by 6 bases and 3 bases, with 12 bases remaining between them. The germline gives CDR1 SGHRS, CDR2 YFSETQ. The CDR3 spells CASNLWTDTGELFF. DNA of the CDR3: TGCGCCAGCAATTTGTGGACGGACACCGGGGAGCTGTTTTTT.

The rearrangement uses TRBV9 and TRBJ1-1, with 7 bases aligning to TRBD1. CDR1 is SGDLS, CDR2 YYNGEE, per germline. Germline trimming cut 5 bases from V and 0 bases from J; bases unmatched to any gene: 22. This CDR3 has 20 amino acids. The CDR3 sequence is CASRNKGTANFPTMNTEAFF. CDR3 in DNA: TGTGCCAGCAGGAATAAGGGGACAGCCAATTTCCCTACTATGAACACTGAAGCTTTCTTT. The variable domain in full, with the rest retrieved from reference TRBV9 and TRBJ1-1, is DSGVTQTPKHLITATGQRVTLRCSPRSGDLSVYWYQQSLDQGLQFLIQYYNGEERAKGNILERFSAQQFPDLHSELNLSSLELGDSALYFCASRNKGTANFPTMNTEAFFGQGTRLTVV.

This clone was seen only a few times. The chain uses TRBV19 and TRBJ1-5, with unresolved D. The CDR3 sequence is 14 residues long. In germline, CDR1 is LNHDA, CDR2 SQIVND (reference sequence). The germline V and J ends were trimmed by 3 bases and 1 base, with 7 bases remaining between them. As DNA, the CDR3 is TGTGCCAGTAGTATGGTTGGAAGCAATCAGCCCCAGCATTTT. Amino acids: CASSMVGSNQPQHF. Filled out from reference TRBV19 and TRBJ1-5, the complete variable domain reads DGGITQSPKYLFRKEGQNVTLSCEQNLNHDAMYWYRQDPGQGLRLIYYSQIVNDFQKGDIAEGYSVSREKKESFPLTVTSAQKNPTAFYLCASSMVGSNQPQHFGDGTRLSIL.